This T cell receptor beta chain was recovered during a study of tumor-infiltrating lymphocytes in localized non-small cell lung cancer. Findings and limits, study-wide: TCRbeta sequencing showed higher T cell infiltration in tumors than uninvolved lung.

Notes on this clone: Its antigen remains unknown.

Germline V CDR1 and CDR2: SNHLY, FYNNEI. Trimming took off 3 bases at V and 8 bases at J, with 11 bases between the two ends. The CDR3 length is 13 residues. TCRdb's table, derived via immunoSEQ multiplex PCR, lists solely in-frame clones and lacks some. The sample consists of around 25,000 clones, roughly three fifths of them appearing once. V is TRBV2 and J is TRBJ2-4; tentatively, D is TRBD1 or TRBD2 (5 bases each). The sequenced sample consisted of lung tumor tissue. The sequence was obtained from a human donor with non-small cell lung cancer. This CDR3 is CASSDVGADIQYF. The CDR3 bases are TGTGCCAGCAGTGATGTCGGGGCTGACATTCAGTACTTC. The entire variable domain, with the rest obtained from reference TRBV2 and TRBJ2-4, is as follows: EPEVTQTPSHQVTQMGQEVILRCVPISNHLYFYWYRQILGQKVEFLVSFYNNEISEKSEIFDDQFSVERPDGSNFTLKIRSTKLEDSAMYFCASSDVGADIQYFGAGTRLSVL.